The 12 T cell receptor beta chains reported below all come from one sample, sequenced in a study of blood T cell repertoires in COVID-19. Generated by immunoSEQ multiplex PCR, the TCRdb table keeps only in-frame clones and is missing some. This repertoire shows more than 45,000 clones, 80% to 90% found once; its top ten account for approximately 6%. The sequencing sample was made of peripheral blood. These receptors originate from a woman aged 60-70 years with COVID-19, enrolled during active disease.

This chain uses TRBV4-1 with TRBJ2-1; no definite D call. Trimming left V 1 base short and J 2 bases short, with 6 bases between. The V gene's germline CDR1 is MGHRA and CDR2 YSYEKL. This CDR3 spans 14 amino acids. DNA for the CDR3: TGCGCCAGCAGCCAAGCGACAACCTACAATGAGCAGTTCTTC. It translates to CASSQATTYNEQFF.

This chain links TRBV18 with TRBJ1-5, with TRBD1 as a possible D gene (6 bases). In germline, CDR1 is KGHSH, CDR2 LQKENI. This CDR3 comprises 15 residues. The germline V and J ends were trimmed by 4 bases and 3 bases, with 13 bases remaining between them. The CDR3 nucleotides are TGTGCCAGCTCACGAAGTCCAGGGGACAATCAGCCCCAGCATTTT. This translates into CASSRSPGDNQPQHF.

The V and J genes are TRBV6-2 or TRBV6-3 and TRBJ2-7, with 7 bases lining up with TRBD1. With V trimmed by 6 bases and J by 3 bases, 5 bases remained unmatched. The CDR3 has 13 amino acids. Germline loops: CDR1 MNHEY, CDR2 SVGEGT. CDR3 sequence: CASSRGQRYEQYF. CDR3 sequence (DNA): TGTGCCAGCAGCAGGGGACAGCGCTACGAGCAGTACTTC.

The J gene is TRBJ1-5, the V gene TRBV10-2, with D unresolved. Between the trimmed V and J ends, which lost 2 bases and 7 bases, there was a span of 9 bases. This CDR3 comprises 13 residues. Germline lookup yields CDR1 WSHSY and CDR2 SAAADI. The CDR3 DNA reads TGCGCCAGCAGTGAGATGGATAGCCAGCCCCAGCATTTT. Translation: CASSEMDSQPQHF.

The chain couples TRBV6-6 to TRBJ2-1, with 11 positions matching TRBD2. V lost 0 bases to trimming and J lost 7 bases; unmatched junction nucleotides: 5. Germline V lookup: CDR1 MNHNY, CDR2 SVGAGI (reference sequence). The CDR3 is 16 amino acids. The CDR3 coding sequence is TGTGCCAGCAGTTACTCGACTAGCGGGATAACAAATGAGCAGTTCTTC. Protein product: CASSYSTSGITNEQFF.

The chain links TRBV12-3 or TRBV12-4 to TRBJ1-1, with 8 bases lining up with TRBD1. The CDR3 contains 12 residues. The junction had 2 bases not matched to a gene; V was cut back by 1 base and J by 10 bases. The CDR3 DNA follows: TGTGCCAGCAGTTTAGGGACAGGGTTAGCTTTCTTT. It yields the protein CASSLGTGLAFF.

There are a few counts of this clone. The chain carries TRBV2 and TRBJ2-7; D remains ambiguous. The germline gives CDR1 SNHLY, CDR2 FYNNEI. V lost 6 bases and J lost 1, with 10 bases in between. CDR3 length: 13 residues. The DNA for the CDR3 is TGTGCCAGCAGATCGCAGATTTCCTACGAGCAGTACTTC. Encoded protein: CASRSQISYEQYF. The full variable domain, rest sourced from reference TRBV2 and TRBJ2-7, is EPEVTQTPSHQVTQMGQEVILRCVPISNHLYFYWYRQILGQKVEFLVSFYNNEISEKSEIFDDQFSVERPDGSNFTLKIRSTKLEDSAMYFCASRSQISYEQYFGPGTRLTVT.

For the CDR3, the DNA is TGCAGCGTTGATTACGTTTCTCCAGCGTCCAATTCTGGCTACACCTTC. This translates into CSVDYVSPASNSGYTF. This chain uses TRBV29-1 with TRBJ1-2; D remains ambiguous. Trimming removed 3 bases at V and 7 bases at J, with 24 bases between. CDR1 is SQVTM, CDR2 ANQGSEA, per germline. The CDR3 spans 16 residues.

The gene calls are TRBV4-2 and TRBJ1-4, with a possible D match to TRBD1 (5 bases). The CDR3 has 16 residues. Trimming removed 4 bases from V and 8 bases from J, with 20 bases in between. The germline V gene encodes CDR1 LGHNA and CDR2 YNFKEQ. This CDR3 is CASSLQPEGSYEKLFF. The CDR3 DNA sequence: TGTGCCAGCAGCCTTCAACCGGAGGGGAGTTACGAAAAACTGTTTTTT.

The CDR3, as DNA: TGTGCCACCAGTGCCGGGACTACAGCAAACACCGGGGAGCTGTTTTTT. Its protein product is CATSAGTTANTGELFF. V gene TRBV24-1 combines with J gene TRBJ2-2; 7 bases are a match to TRBD2. CDR1 and CDR2 (germline): KGHDR, SFDVKD. Trimming removed 5 bases from V and 2 bases from J; junction bases left unmatched: 7. CDR3 size: 16 residues.

The rearrangement joins TRBV2 to TRBJ1-4; no definite D call. This CDR3 has 14 amino acids. Trimming cost V 2 bases and J 10 bases, with 14 bases left between them. Germline CDR1 is SNHLY and CDR2 is FYNNEI. The CDR3 sequence is CASSEWRRGGKLFF. The DNA of the CDR3 is TGTGCCAGCAGTGAATGGAGGCGCGGCGGAAAACTGTTTTTT.

This chain uses TRBV7-9 with TRBJ2-7; no clear D gene. Germline CDR1 and CDR2: SEHNR and FQNEAQ (reference sequence). This CDR3 has 12 residues. Trimming stripped 2 bases from V and 2 bases from J, with 4 bases between. For the CDR3, the DNA is TGTGCCAGCAGCTTAACAACCTACGAGCAGTACTTC. This codes for CASSLTTYEQYF.